These 31 T cell receptor beta chains share one sample of origin, sequenced in a study of vaccination and CD4 T cells after COVID-19. The treatment was: approximately nine-day PBMC culture with coronavirus spike peptide pools or control peptides (ViraFEST assay). No antigens are known for them. Oncomine TCR Beta short-read sequencing was applied to DNA from cultured CD4+ T cells. One entry per CDR3 protein results from TCRdb running MiXCR on the PCR reads. The table has some 13,000 distinct CDR3 sequences, approximately 40% seen once. Sample: CD4+ T cells from blood, cultured in vitro. Receptors originate from a human donor who had recovered from COVID-19.

The chain recombines TRBV7-2 with TRBJ1-1; D may be TRBD1 (6 bases). Trimming shortened V by 5 bases and J by 6 bases, and 19 bases separated the two germline ends. This CDR3 comprises 15 residues. Germline lookup yields CDR1 SGHTA and CDR2 FQGNSA. The CDR3 DNA reads TGTGCCAGCAGCCGCGGGGGGGCGCTAAATTCTGAAGCTTTCTTT. Its translation is CASSRGGALNSEAFF.

The J gene is TRBJ1-4, the V gene TRBV6-1, with 7 bases matching TRBD1. J lost 1 base, V lost 4 bases, and 3 bases had no gene match. There are 15 residues in the CDR3. CDR1 and CDR2 from the germline V gene are MNHNS and SASEGT. This chain's CDR3 is CASSGRDRTNEKLFF. The CDR3 nucleotides are TGTGCCAGCAGTGGCAGGGACAGAACTAATGAAAAACTGTTTTTT.

This chain joins TRBV10-3 and TRBJ1-1; D unclear. Germline V gene lookup returns CDR1 ENHRY and CDR2 SYGVKD. V was shortened by 2 bases and J by 2 bases, with 3 bases between the two germline ends. This CDR3 has 12 residues. CDR3 protein: CAISEGNTEAFF. DNA for the CDR3: TGTGCCATCAGTGAGGGTAACACTGAAGCTTTCTTT.

The chain combines TRBV5-1 with TRBJ1-4; TRBD1 aligns across 10 bases. CDR1 and CDR2 (germline): SGHRS, YFSETQ. V was clipped by 4 bases and J by 5 bases; unmatched bases: 5. CDR3 length: 15 amino acids. CDR3 protein: CASSRGTGDNEKLFF. CDR3 coding DNA: TGCGCCAGCAGCCGCGGGACAGGGGACAATGAAAAACTGTTTTTT.

In this sample, this clonotype turned up a few times. This sequence joins TRBV20-1 and TRBJ2-5, with 7 bases lining up with TRBD2. V was pared by 5 bases and J by 5 bases, with 8 bases of the junction left unmatched. The CDR3 loop spans 13 amino acids. CDR1 and CDR2 (germline): DFQATT, SNEGSKA (reference sequence). The CDR3 DNA sequence: TGCAGTGCTGGGGGATCGGGGGGTGAGACCCAGTACTTC. Its protein product is CSAGGSGGETQYF.

This clonotype was found a few times. The CDR3: CASSEWNQPNTEAFF. The CDR3 DNA reads TGTGCCAGCAGTGAATGGAATCAGCCTAACACTGAAGCTTTCTTT. The chain recombines TRBV2 with TRBJ1-1; D not resolved. The CDR3 loop spans 15 amino acids. The V gene's germline CDR1 is SNHLY and CDR2 FYNNEI. Trimming removed 2 bases from V and 2 bases from J, with 12 bases in between.

The chain combines TRBV4-1 with TRBJ1-4, with TRBD1 matching over 8 bases. CDR1 MGHRA and CDR2 YSYEKL come from the germline V gene. V was clipped by 4 bases and J by 8 bases; unmatched bases: 6. The CDR3 length is 14 residues. The CDR3 region is CASSRPGGEEKLFF. The CDR3, as DNA: TGCGCCAGCAGCCGTCCAGGGGGCGAAGAAAAACTGTTTTTT.

The genes are TRBV6-2 or TRBV6-3 and TRBJ2-1, with D possibly TRBD2 on 6 matching bases. The V end lost 5 bases, the J end lost 10 bases, and 6 bases lay between the germline ends. The CDR3 loop spans 10 amino acids. The germline CDR1 and CDR2 sequences are MNHEY and SVGEGT. The CDR3 DNA sequence: TGTGCCAGCAGTGGGGGGGAGCAGTTCTTC. It specifies CASSGGEQFF.

The sample holds one count of this clonotype. The chain links TRBV19 to TRBJ2-5; the match to TRBD2 covers 8 bases. The ends lost 3 bases at V and 5 bases at J; junction bases unmatched: 8. The CDR3 loop spans 15 amino acids. The V gene's germline CDR1 is LNHDA and CDR2 SQIVND (reference sequence). CDR3 in DNA: TGTGCCAGTAGTATCGGGACTTCGGGGGGGGAGACCCAGTACTTC. The encoded protein is CASSIGTSGGETQYF.

The J gene is TRBJ1-1, the V gene TRBV29-1; maybe TRBD1 (5 bases). The germline V and J ends were trimmed by 4 bases and 8 bases, with 20 bases remaining between them. CDR1 is SQVTM and CDR2 is ANQGSEA in the germline V gene. CDR3 length equals 14 residues. CDR3 sequence (DNA): TGCAGCGTTGCCCTGGGATCGGGACCCACCGAAGCTTTCTTT. This translates into CSVALGSGPTEAFF.

J is TRBJ1-1 and V is TRBV6-5; D not resolved. V lost 4 bases and J lost 5, with 23 bases in between. The germline V gene encodes CDR1 MNHEY and CDR2 SVGAGI. The CDR3 loop spans 17 amino acids. CDR3: CASSSEAKGSPGTEAFF. The CDR3, as DNA: TGTGCCAGCAGTTCGGAGGCCAAGGGATCACCGGGGACTGAAGCTTTCTTT.

As to this clonotype: A read error may account for a junction end that differs from germline. The chain recombines TRBV5-3 with TRBJ2-7; perhaps TRBD1 as D (7 bases). TRBV5-3 is an ORF, and what it does is uncertain. The CDR3 is 15 residues long. The CDR3 reads CASSLEDRRGHEQYF. The CDR3 DNA reads as TGTGCCAGCAGCTTGGAGGACAGGCGGGGCCACGAGCAGTACTTC.

This clonotype turned up a few times. The chain couples TRBV30 to TRBJ1-5; tentatively, D is TRBD1 (5 bases). CDR1 is GTSNPN, CDR2 SVGIG, per germline (reference sequence). V was pared by 2 bases and J by 7 bases, with 15 bases between. The CDR3 has 14 amino acids. The chain's CDR3 is CAWSWQGLGQPQHF. CDR3 nucleotides: TGTGCCTGGAGTTGGCAGGGCCTGGGGCAGCCCCAGCATTTT.

The chain couples TRBV7-2 to TRBJ2-5, with D possibly matching TRBD2 (5 bases). V lost 5 bases, J lost 3 bases, and 13 bases lay in between. The CDR3 is made up of 14 amino acids. Germline loops: CDR1 SGHTA, CDR2 FQGNSA. The CDR3 here is CASSPGSAKETQYF. The CDR3 DNA is TGTGCCAGCAGCCCGGGGTCCGCCAAAGAGACCCAGTACTTC.

This clonotype was counted a few times. V and J are TRBV6-4 and TRBJ1-2, with TRBD1 identical over 9 bases. After removal of 10 bases from V and 8 bases from J, the junction contained 8 bases not matched to a gene. Germline V lookup: CDR1 MRHNA, CDR2 SNTAGT. The CDR3 has 12 residues. For the CDR3, the DNA is TGTGCCATCAAACAGGGGGCTCGAGGCTACACCTTC. Protein product: CAIKQGARGYTF.

This clonotype has just a few counts. The V gene is TRBV19, the J gene TRBJ2-3; no clear D. Germline loops: CDR1 LNHDA, CDR2 SQIVND (reference sequence). The CDR3 extends over 15 amino acids. The V and J ends lost 0 bases and 5 bases respectively, with 12 bases between them. CDR3 protein: CASSIENSGQDTQYF. CDR3 DNA: TGTGCCAGTAGTATAGAGAATTCAGGTCAAGATACGCAGTATTTT.

The V gene is TRBV5-1, the J gene TRBJ1-1; D may be TRBD1 (6 bases). The CDR3 runs to 14 residues. Germline V gene lookup returns CDR1 SGHRS and CDR2 YFSETQ. V was shortened by 4 bases and J by 7 bases, with 17 bases between the two germline ends. The CDR3 sequence: CASSRLEEGGEAFF. In DNA form, the CDR3 reads TGCGCCAGCAGCCGACTTGAGGAGGGGGGTGAAGCTTTCTTT. The variable domain in full, completed from reference TRBV5-1 and TRBJ1-1, reads KAGVTQTPRYLIKTRGQQVTLSCSPISGHRSVSWYQQTPGQGLQFLFEYFSETQRNKGNFPGRFSGRQFSNSRSEMNVSTLELGDSALYLCASSRLEEGGEAFFGQGTRLTVV.

J is TRBJ1-6 and V is TRBV6-1; the D gene is possibly TRBD1 (6 bases). The V and J ends lost 7 bases and 2 bases respectively, with 12 bases between them. CDR1 and CDR2 from the germline V gene are MNHNS and SASEGT. The CDR3 consists of 15 residues. CDR3: CASTSQGTYNSPLHF. The CDR3 DNA follows: TGTGCCAGCACTTCACAGGGCACCTATAATTCACCCCTCCACTTT.

This chain uses TRBV28 with TRBJ1-3; D uncertain. The CDR3 length is 12 residues. CDR1 and CDR2 (germline): MDHEN, SYDVKM. V lost 6 bases and J 3 bases, leaving 6 bases between the germline ends. In DNA, the CDR3 is TGTGCCAGCAGCCCACTTGGAAACACCATATATTTT. This translates into CASSPLGNTIYF.

This clonotype was seen more than once but under ten times. V is TRBV27 and J is TRBJ2-2; 7 bases align to TRBD2. From germline, CDR1 is MNHEY and CDR2 SMNVEV (reference sequence). V dropped 5 bases and J dropped 2; count of bases not matched to a gene: 8. CDR3 length equals 16 residues. The chain's CDR3 is CASSPPSSGNTGELFF. Written as DNA, the CDR3 is TGTGCCAGCAGTCCCCCCTCTAGCGGTAACACCGGGGAGCTGTTTTTT.

The V call is TRBV7-9, the J call TRBJ2-5, with TRBD1 identical over 7 bases. Germline lookup yields CDR1 SEHNR and CDR2 FQNEAQ (reference sequence). The V and J ends lost 0 bases and 3 bases, in that order; junction bases with no gene match: 4. This CDR3 has 15 amino acids. DNA for the CDR3: TGTGCCAGCAGCTTAGCCTTGACAGGGAAAGAGACCCAGTACTTC. Residues: CASSLALTGKETQYF.

This clonotype came up a few times. V gene TRBV30 combines with J gene TRBJ1-1; no reliable D call. This CDR3 is 13 amino acids long. Germline values: CDR1 GTSNPN, CDR2 SVGIG (reference sequence). The V and J ends lost 3 bases and 11 bases respectively, with 19 bases between them. CDR3 region: CAWRDTARGTAFF. The DNA for the CDR3 is TGTGCCTGGAGGGATACCGCGCGGGGTACGGCTTTCTTT.

The chain carries TRBV30 and TRBJ1-1; tentatively, D is TRBD1 (5 bases). V lost 2 bases and J 4 bases, leaving 20 bases between the germline ends. The length of the CDR3 is 16 residues. Per germline, CDR1 GTSNPN and CDR2 SVGIG (reference sequence). This CDR3 is CAWSPPLLRAVTEAFF. For the CDR3, the DNA is TGTGCCTGGAGTCCCCCCCTCCTCAGGGCGGTCACTGAAGCTTTCTTT.

This chain uses TRBV6-1 with TRBJ2-1; 10 nucleotides match TRBD1. Trimming cost V 7 bases and J 8 bases; bases outside gene matches: 11. This CDR3 spans 15 amino acids. Looked up from germline, CDR1 is MNHNS and CDR2 is SASEGT. The CDR3 DNA follows: TGTGCCAGCACCCGAGGTGGACAGGGGGTGCATGAGCAGTTCTTC. Protein product: CASTRGGQGVHEQFF.

The rearrangement joins TRBV19 to TRBJ2-2, with D possibly being TRBD1 (5 bases). V gave up 3 bases and J gave up 6 bases, with 14 bases separating them. The CDR3 covers 15 residues. Germline lookup yields CDR1 LNHDA and CDR2 SQIVND (reference sequence). The CDR3 here is CASSILSGAAGELFF. DNA for the CDR3: TGTGCCAGTAGTATCTTATCTGGGGCGGCCGGGGAGCTGTTTTTT.

This clonotype has a handful of counts. The gene calls are TRBV7-9 and TRBJ2-2; 8 nucleotides align to TRBD2. Germline CDR1 reads SEHNR; CDR2 reads FQNEAQ (reference sequence). This CDR3 comprises 15 residues. J lost 0 bases, V lost 3 bases, and 0 bases had no gene match. This chain's CDR3 is CASSFGGANTGELFF. DNA of the CDR3: TGTGCCAGCAGCTTCGGGGGGGCGAACACCGGGGAGCTGTTTTTT.

The chain combines TRBV29-1 with TRBJ1-2; D remains unclear. Germline V CDR1 and CDR2: SQVTM, ANQGSEA. Trimming took off 4 bases at V and 3 bases at J, with 12 bases between the two ends. CDR3 size: 13 residues. DNA of the CDR3: TGCAGCGTTGCCTTCAGGCGCGACTATGGCTACACCTTC. Its protein is CSVAFRRDYGYTF. Drawing the rest from reference TRBV29-1 and TRBJ1-2, the complete variable domain is SAVISQKPSRDICQRGTSLTIQCQVDSQVTMMFWYRQQPGQSLTLIATANQGSEATYESGFVIDKFPISRPNLTFSTLTVSNMSPEDSSIYLCSVAFRRDYGYTFGSGTRLTVV.

The V and J genes are TRBV18 and TRBJ1-2; a weak D match, TRBD1 (5 bases). Germline values: CDR1 KGHSH, CDR2 LQKENI. The CDR3 has 12 residues. The V end lost 4 bases, the J end lost 5 bases, and 8 bases lay between the germline ends. CDR3 nucleotides: TGTGCCAGCTCACAAGACAGTTATGGCTACACCTTC. This translates into CASSQDSYGYTF.

The sample holds a few counts of this clonotype. The rearrangement uses TRBV24-1 and TRBJ2-7; D uncertain. Trimming took off 3 bases at V and 9 bases at J, with 17 bases between the two ends. Germline CDR1 reads KGHDR; CDR2 reads SFDVKD. The CDR3 length is 14 residues. The CDR3 DNA follows: TGTGCCACCAGTGATCCCCAGGCCGGGTTCGGGCAGTACTTC. This sequence encodes CATSDPQAGFGQYF.

This chain connects TRBV27 to TRBJ2-3; 8 nucleotides match TRBD1. The CDR3 is 17 residues long. The trim removed 7 bases at V and 0 bases at J, leaving 12 bases unmatched. Germline V gene data show CDR1 as MNHEY and CDR2 as SMNVEV (reference sequence). The CDR3 nucleotides read TGTGCCAGCACCCCGCGCCCCAGGGGGCGTAGCACAGATACGCAGTATTTT. Translated: CASTPRPRGRSTDTQYF.

Only a few counts were recorded for this clonotype. J is TRBJ1-6 and V is TRBV19; no definite D call. The ends were cut back, 5 bases at V and 6 bases at J, with 14 bases in the middle. The CDR3 spans 15 residues. Germline V CDR1 and CDR2: LNHDA, SQIVND (reference sequence). Written as DNA, the CDR3 is TGTGCCAGTAGTCGACGATCCAGCGGTAATTCACCCCTCCACTTT. Its protein product is CASSRRSSGNSPLHF.